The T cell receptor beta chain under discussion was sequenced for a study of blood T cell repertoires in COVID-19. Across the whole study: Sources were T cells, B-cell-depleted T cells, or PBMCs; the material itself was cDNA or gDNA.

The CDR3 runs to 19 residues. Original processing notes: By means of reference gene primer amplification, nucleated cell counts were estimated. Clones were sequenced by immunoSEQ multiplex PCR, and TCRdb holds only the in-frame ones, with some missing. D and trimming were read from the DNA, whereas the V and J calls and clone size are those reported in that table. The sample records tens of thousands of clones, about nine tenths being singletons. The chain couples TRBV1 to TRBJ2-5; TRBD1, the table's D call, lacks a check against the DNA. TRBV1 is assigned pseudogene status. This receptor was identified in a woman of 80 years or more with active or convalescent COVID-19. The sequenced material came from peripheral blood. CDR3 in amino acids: CTSSQASTGAGVTQETQYF. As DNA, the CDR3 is TGCACCAGCAGCCAAGCCTCGACAGGGGCGGGGGTGACACAAGAGACCCAGTACTTC.